The entry that follows covers one T cell receptor beta chain sequence. Antigen: not known. V lost 5 bases to trimming and J lost 6 bases, with 24 bases between them. The CDR3 consists of 16 residues. Germline V gene sequence: CDR1 SGHDT, CDR2 YYEEEE. The data stem from a study of regulatory T cells in long-lasting Graves disease. Findings and caveats of the study: TCR diversity was lower in persistent Graves' patients than in newly diagnosed ones.

Stated time point: newly diagnosed GD, antithyroid drugs for less than 3 months. With RNA extracted from PBMCs as input, the TCR library was made. HTBI primers from iRepertoire and Arm-PCR of CDR3 regions yielded the TCR beta libraries. TCRdb re-analysed the multiplex PCR reads in MiXCR, keeping a single row per CDR3 protein. The table records around 500,000 distinct CDR3 sequences, approximately 13% of them present only once. A further study also used this sample, focusing on T cells in Graves' hyperthyroidism and ophthalmopathy.

This sequence originates from a man aged 30-40 years with Graves disease. Sample: peripheral blood mononuclear cells (PBMCs), taken at new diagnosis, from a patient treated with antithyroid drugs. The rearrangement joins TRBV5-6 to TRBJ2-7; D is possibly TRBD1 (6 bases). The CDR3 protein is CASSSFRQAILGEQYF. The DNA for the CDR3 is TGTGCCAGCAGTTCTTTTCGACAGGCAATTTTGGGCGAGCAGTACTTC.